One sample yielded the 14 T cell receptor beta chains listed below, sequenced in a study of T cell repertoires in cytomegalovirus infection. MiXCR was run by TCRdb on the reads, yielding one entry per CDR3 protein. Among 630,000 or so distinct CDR3 sequences listed, more than 20% were seen once. The sequencing sample was made of CD8+ T cells from PBMCs. Receptor source: a human donor in good health (CMV status not recorded). Some clones in this sample may be carry-over from other donors' samples.

This clonotype has more than one count but fewer than ten. The V gene is TRBV4-3, the J gene TRBJ2-3, with D possibly TRBD2 on 5 matching bases. This CDR3 comprises 16 residues. V was trimmed by 0 bases and J by 4 bases, leaving 14 bases between them. The germline gives CDR1 LGHNA, CDR2 YSLEER. The CDR3 reads CASSQDRTSGSDTQYF. In nucleotides, the CDR3 is TGCGCCAGCAGCCAAGACAGGACGTCGGGGTCAGATACGCAGTATTTT.

This clonotype was observed a handful of times. This sequence joins TRBV2 and TRBJ2-2; D is unresolved. The CDR3 covers 12 residues. Trimming shortened V by 9 bases and J by 4 bases, and 9 bases separated the two germline ends. Per the germline V gene, CDR1 is SNHLY and CDR2 is FYNNEI. Here the CDR3 reads CARFEFTGELFF. The CDR3 DNA reads TGTGCCAGATTCGAGTTCACCGGGGAGCTGTTTTTT.

This clonotype appeared a few times. This chain uses TRBV28 with TRBJ1-6; no clear D. Germline V CDR1 and CDR2: MDHEN, SYDVKM. The CDR3 extends over 14 amino acids. The V and J ends lost 3 bases and 11 bases respectively, with 14 bases between them. The CDR3 protein is CASSFLSNGTPLHF. CDR3 bases: TGTGCCAGCAGTTTTCTATCAAACGGAACACCCCTCCACTTT.

V and J are TRBV6-6 and TRBJ2-1; 9 nucleotides line up with TRBD2. The CDR3 is 16 amino acids. CDR1 is MNHNY and CDR2 is SVGAGI in the germline V gene (reference sequence). J gave up 6 bases and V 7 bases, and 13 bases lay outside the gene matches. The CDR3 DNA reads as TGTGCCAGCAATCGCCGGGGCGGGGGGGCTCGCAATGAGCAGTTCTTC. Translated, it gives CASNRRGGGARNEQFF.

Ten or more counts support this clonotype. This chain links TRBV6-6 with TRBJ2-3, with TRBD1 as a possible D gene (6 bases). The CDR3 is 12 residues long. Germline assignment: CDR1 MNHNY and CDR2 SVGAGI (reference sequence). Trimming took off 8 bases at V and 2 bases at J, with 8 bases between the two ends. CDR3 in amino acids: CASGQYTDTQYF. CDR3 DNA sequence: TGTGCCAGCGGACAGTACACAGATACGCAGTATTTT.

The CDR3 region has the DNA TGCAGCGTTGAAGATCGGCGGGGACTAGCTGGAAACACCATATATTTT. Its translation: CSVEDRRGLAGNTIYF. The rearrangement joins TRBV29-1 to TRBJ1-3, with a weak D call TRBD1 (5 bases). Germline CDR1 SQVTM, CDR2 ANQGSEA. The CDR3 extends over 16 amino acids. V shed 0 bases and J shed 2 bases, with 14 bases lying between them.

This clonotype was recorded many times. The J gene is TRBJ1-1, the V gene TRBV7-9; possibly TRBD1 for D (5 bases). Germline CDR1 and CDR2: SEHNR and FQNEAQ (reference sequence). The CDR3 contains 14 residues. The germline V and J ends were trimmed by 5 bases and 5 bases, with 15 bases remaining between them. The CDR3 protein is CASSGTGGGTEAFF. The DNA of the CDR3 is TGTGCCAGCAGCGGAACAGGTGGAGGGACTGAAGCTTTCTTT.

The chain carries TRBV29-1 and TRBJ2-2; perhaps TRBD1 as D (7 bases). The germline CDR1 and CDR2 sequences are SQVTM and ANQGSEA. This CDR3 contains 13 residues. V shed 7 bases and J shed 5 bases, with 14 bases lying between them. CDR3 region: CSAGAGGTGELFF. The CDR3 DNA reads TGCAGCGCTGGAGCAGGGGGGACCGGGGAGCTGTTTTTT.

This clonotype was seen repeatedly, ten times or more. The rearrangement uses TRBV7-9 and TRBJ2-5; D gene uncertain. V gave up 7 bases and J gave up 3 bases, with 12 bases separating them. Germline V gene lookup returns CDR1 SEHNR and CDR2 FQNEAQ (reference sequence). This CDR3 has 13 amino acids. CDR3 amino acids: CASTSTGEETQYF. The DNA for the CDR3 is TGTGCCAGCACCTCGACGGGTGAAGAGACCCAGTACTTC.

This clonotype was counted only a few times. The chain joins TRBV25-1 to TRBJ2-1; 10 bases are shared with TRBD2. V gave up 0 bases and J gave up 8 bases; unmatched junction bases: 4. Per the germline V gene, CDR1 is MGHDK and CDR2 is SYGVNS. The CDR3 totals 15 residues. CDR3 nucleotide sequence: TGTGCCAGCAGTGAATATGTAGCGGGGGGCTATGAGCAGTTCTTC. It specifies CASSEYVAGGYEQFF.

This clonotype was picked up many times. The V and J genes are TRBV7-8 and TRBJ2-5; D is unclear. CDR1 is SGHVS, CDR2 FQNEAQ, per germline. Trimming stripped 0 bases from V and 5 bases from J, with 10 bases between. This CDR3 is built from 14 residues. The chain's CDR3 is CASSLAGWLETQYF. In DNA, the CDR3 is TGTGCCAGCAGCTTAGCGGGGTGGTTGGAGACCCAGTACTTC.

Only a few counts were recorded for this clonotype. The chain employs TRBV25-1 and TRBJ2-5, with 7 bases that match TRBD1. The CDR3 consists of 16 residues. The V and J ends lost 1 base and 1 base, in that order; junction bases with no gene match: 6. Germline V lookup: CDR1 MGHDK, CDR2 SYGVNS. CDR3 in DNA: TGTGCCAGCAGTGAATGGGTCGGGACAGCCCAAGAGACCCAGTACTTC. As protein: CASSEWVGTAQETQYF.

The sample holds many counts of this clonotype. This chain links TRBV28 with TRBJ2-5; 9 bases align to TRBD1. The CDR3 loop spans 13 amino acids. Looked up from germline, CDR1 is MDHEN and CDR2 is SYDVKM. The V segment lost 9 bases and the J segment 5 bases; nucleotides outside the gene matches: 7. The CDR3 is CASTHRGHETQYF. Written as DNA, the CDR3 is TGTGCCAGTACGCACAGGGGGCACGAGACCCAGTACTTC.

Notes on this clonotype: The germline gene is not matched at one end of the junction; a read error may be the cause. The rearrangement uses TRBV2 and TRBJ1-4; TRBD1 might be the D (5 bases). Germline CDR1 SNHLY, CDR2 FYNNEI. The CDR3 runs 14 residues. The CDR3 nucleotides are TGTGTCAGCCTATGGGACCCGATGGCGGAAAAACTGTTTTTT. Translation: CVSLWDPMAEKLFF.